This entry lists 23 T cell receptor beta chains sequenced from one sample in a study of blood T cell repertoires in COVID-19. Sequencing was performed with immunoSEQ multiplex PCR; in TCRdb, only in-frame clones are kept and a portion is missing. This sample has some 150,000 clones, with around 83% found just once. Sequenced input: PBMCs or T cells enriched from blood (not recorded which). The receptors originated from a man in his fifties who had recovered from COVID-19.

As to this clone: Other DNA sequences of this sample code for an identical CDR3. This rearrangement joins TRBV5-1 to TRBJ2-1, with 11 bases identical to TRBD1. V lost 4 bases to trimming and J lost 7 bases; unmatched junction nucleotides: 4. From germline, CDR1 is SGHRS and CDR2 YFSETQ. This CDR3 comprises 14 residues. CDR3 in amino acids: CASSPGTGGNEQFF. DNA of the CDR3: TGCGCCAGCAGCCCGGGGACAGGGGGAAATGAGCAGTTCTTC. Variable domain in full (rest from reference TRBV5-1 and TRBJ2-1): KAGVTQTPRYLIKTRGQQVTLSCSPISGHRSVSWYQQTPGQGLQFLFEYFSETQRNKGNFPGRFSGRQFSNSRSEMNVSTLELGDSALYLCASSPGTGGNEQFFGPGTRLTVL.

This chain joins TRBV7-6 and TRBJ2-1, with 13 nucleotides matching TRBD2. CDR3 size: 18 residues. The junction had 10 bases not matched to a gene; V was cut back by 5 bases and J by 3 bases. Germline assignment: CDR1 SGHVS and CDR2 FNYEAQ. CDR3 nucleotides: TGTGCCAGCAGCACACCCGGGACTAGCGGGGACTACTACAATGAGCAGTTCTTC. It translates to CASSTPGTSGDYYNEQFF.

The DNA of the CDR3 is TGTGCCAGCAACGCGGACAGCTACAATGAGCAGTTCTTC. Its translation is CASNADSYNEQFF. The V gene is TRBV12-3 or TRBV12-4, the J gene TRBJ2-1; weak D call: TRBD1 (6 bases). V lost 7 bases and J lost 3, with 10 bases in between. The CDR3 totals 13 residues.

The chain carries TRBV6-5 and TRBJ1-4; D ambiguous. This CDR3 is 14 amino acids long. Germline loops: CDR1 MNHEY, CDR2 SVGAGI. Trimming took off 10 bases at V and 2 bases at J, with 14 bases between the two ends. The CDR3 is CATGGSSTNEKLFF. The CDR3 DNA reads as TGTGCCACTGGAGGGAGTTCGACTAATGAAAAACTGTTTTTT.

The rearrangement joins TRBV7-2 to TRBJ2-5; 9 nucleotides agree with TRBD2. J was trimmed by 5 bases and V by 2 bases; bases with no gene match: 6. Per the germline V gene, CDR1 is SGHTA and CDR2 is FQGNSA. The CDR3 totals 15 residues. CDR3 in DNA: TGTGCCAGCAGCTTAAATGCGGGGGGGCCGGAGACCCAGTACTTC. It is translated as CASSLNAGGPETQYF.

V and J are TRBV7-9 and TRBJ1-5; a possible D gene is TRBD1 (6 bases). The V gene's germline CDR1 is SEHNR and CDR2 FQNEAQ (reference sequence). This CDR3 has 14 amino acids. Deletions cut 5 bases from V and 6 bases from J, with 14 bases between. The chain's CDR3 is CASSPDTGFQPQHF. In DNA, the CDR3 is TGTGCCAGCAGCCCAGATACAGGGTTTCAGCCCCAGCATTTT.

This clone has only a few counts. This chain connects TRBV6-6 to TRBJ2-5, with 11 nucleotides matching TRBD2. The V gene end was trimmed by 5 bases and the J gene end by 0 bases; junction bases not matched to a gene: 11. The CDR3 extends over 18 amino acids. Germline-derived CDR1 and CDR2 are MNHNY and SVGAGI (reference sequence). The CDR3: CASSPRLAGNLYQETQYF. CDR3 nucleotide sequence: TGTGCCAGCAGTCCGCGACTAGCGGGGAATTTGTACCAAGAGACCCAGTACTTC.

The chain joins TRBV19 to TRBJ2-7; TRBD1 matches at 9 bases. V was pared by 5 bases and J by 3 bases, with 5 bases of the junction left unmatched. The CDR3 loop spans 14 amino acids. In germline, CDR1 is LNHDA, CDR2 SQIVND (reference sequence). CDR3 amino acids: CASSLQGAGYEQYF. In DNA form, the CDR3 reads TGTGCCAGTAGTCTACAGGGGGCGGGCTACGAGCAGTACTTC.

The gene calls are TRBV7-9 and TRBJ2-5; TRBD2 matches at 7 bases. CDR3 length equals 14 residues. Germline V gene lookup returns CDR1 SEHNR and CDR2 FQNEAQ (reference sequence). V lost 1 base and J lost 5; bases outside the gene matches: 4. DNA of the CDR3: TGTGCCAGCAGCTTAGTGGGGAGGGGTGAGACCCAGTACTTC. Protein product: CASSLVGRGETQYF. The full variable domain, its missing parts supplied by reference TRBV7-9 and TRBJ2-5, is DTGVSQNPRHKITKRGQNVTFRCDPISEHNRLYWYRQTLGQGPEFLTYFQNEAQLEKSRLLSDRFSAERPKGSFSTLEIQRTEQGDSAMYLCASSLVGRGETQYFGPGTRLLVL.

The gene calls are TRBV15 and TRBJ1-2; the D gene is possibly TRBD1 (6 bases). This CDR3 contains 13 residues. Germline V gene sequence: CDR1 LNHNV, CDR2 YYDKDF (reference sequence). The V end was cut by 5 bases, the J end by 8 bases, with 15 bases between. The CDR3 region is CATSPRGAAGYTF. The DNA of the CDR3 is TGTGCCACCAGCCCCCGGGGGGCAGCGGGCTACACCTTC.

The genes are TRBV5-4 and TRBJ1-2, with D hard to call. V lost 4 bases, J lost 10 bases, and 14 bases lay in between. The CDR3 totals 12 residues. The germline gives CDR1 SGHNT, CDR2 YYREEE (reference sequence). The CDR3 DNA reads as TGTGCCAGCAGCCAGGACTTCATCCCCTACACCTTC. Translating it yields CASSQDFIPYTF. Full variable domain (missing parts from reference TRBV5-4 and TRBJ1-2): ETGVTQSPTHLIKTRGQQVTLRCSSQSGHNTVSWYQQALGQGPQFIFQYYREEENGRGNFPPRFSGLQFPNYSSELNVNALELDDSALYLCASSQDFIPYTFGSGTRLTVV.

This chain joins TRBV5-1 and TRBJ1-2; unclear D gene. V dropped 0 bases and J dropped 1 base, with 7 bases sitting between them. Germline loops: CDR1 SGHRS, CDR2 YFSETQ. CDR3 size: 14 residues. The CDR3: CASSLGEDNYGYTF. The CDR3 coding sequence is TGCGCCAGCAGCTTGGGGGAGGATAACTATGGCTACACCTTC. The full variable domain, completed using reference TRBV5-1 and TRBJ1-2, is KAGVTQTPRYLIKTRGQQVTLSCSPISGHRSVSWYQQTPGQGLQFLFEYFSETQRNKGNFPGRFSGRQFSNSRSEMNVSTLELGDSALYLCASSLGEDNYGYTFGSGTRLTVV.

The V and J genes are TRBV3-1 (or the pseudogene TRBV3-2) and TRBJ2-1; D is unclear. Germline loops: CDR1 LGHDT, CDR2 YNNKEL (reference sequence). V lost 1 base to trimming and J lost 9 bases, with 10 bases between them. The CDR3 loop spans 13 amino acids. CDR3 coding DNA: TGTGCCAGCAGCCAAGGCAGAGCAGGTGAGCAGTTCTTC. Translation gives CASSQGRAGEQFF.

V usage is TRBV9 and J usage is TRBJ1-2, with 9 bases matching TRBD1. The CDR3 spans 17 residues. V was pared by 0 bases and J by 1 base, with 7 bases of the junction left unmatched. CDR1 and CDR2 from the germline V gene are SGDLS and YYNGEE. Written as DNA, the CDR3 is TGTGCCAGCAGCGTAGCTGTAGGACAGGGGCTTAACTATGGCTACACCTTC. Encoded protein: CASSVAVGQGLNYGYTF.

V is TRBV19 and J is TRBJ1-2, with 8 positions matching TRBD1. The CDR3 has 14 amino acids. The germline V gene encodes CDR1 LNHDA and CDR2 SQIVND (reference sequence). Losses at the gene ends were 6 bases for V and 4 bases for J; bases not matched to a gene: 7. In nucleotides, the CDR3 is TGTGCCAGTAGACCGGACAGGGCAGCCTATGGCTACACCTTC. This gives the protein CASRPDRAAYGYTF.

V is TRBV5-1 and J is TRBJ2-5; D not certain. Trimming stripped 4 bases from V and 1 base from J, with 2 bases between. This CDR3 contains 11 residues. The V gene's germline CDR1 is SGHRS and CDR2 YFSETQ. The DNA of the CDR3 is TGCGCCAGCAGCCTCCAAGAGACCCAGTACTTC. Amino acids: CASSLQETQYF.

This clone was recorded once. The V and J genes are TRBV7-6 and TRBJ2-3; D not certain. Per the germline V gene, CDR1 is SGHVS and CDR2 is FNYEAQ. The V and J ends lost 1 base and 2 bases respectively, with 7 bases between them. The CDR3 totals 14 residues. CDR3 DNA sequence: TGTGCCAGCAGCTTAGGTACAGACACAGATACGCAGTATTTT. Its protein is CASSLGTDTDTQYF.

The chain carries TRBV28 and TRBJ2-7, with 8 positions matching TRBD1. V dropped 8 bases and J dropped 6; count of bases not matched to a gene: 15. CDR1 is MDHEN, CDR2 SYDVKM, per germline. The CDR3 runs 15 residues. The CDR3 sequence is CASDPVGQGASEQYF. CDR3 nucleotides: TGTGCCAGCGATCCCGTGGGGCAGGGGGCGAGCGAGCAGTACTTC.

This chain links TRBV7-9 with TRBJ2-5, with D tentatively TRBD2 (5 bases). V was trimmed by 2 bases and J by 5 bases, leaving 15 bases between them. This CDR3 region has 15 residues. CDR1 and CDR2 from the germline V gene are SEHNR and FQNEAQ (reference sequence). The CDR3 loop reads CASSLRSEGYETQYF. In DNA form, the CDR3 reads TGTGCCAGCAGCTTAAGGTCAGAGGGTTACGAGACCCAGTACTTC.

J is TRBJ1-6 and V is TRBV11-2, with TRBD1 as a possible D gene (6 bases). CDR1 and CDR2 (germline): SGHAT, FQNNGV. V was pared by 1 base and J by 2 bases, with 9 bases between. This CDR3 comprises 16 residues. The CDR3 sequence is CASSLVQGAYNSPLHF. The CDR3 DNA reads as TGTGCCAGCAGCTTAGTACAGGGTGCCTATAATTCACCCCTCCACTTT.

In this sample, this clone turned up a few times. The V call is TRBV7-8, the J call TRBJ1-1; D not resolved. Trimming stripped 0 bases from V and 1 base from J, with 6 bases between. This CDR3 contains 14 residues. Germline values: CDR1 SGHVS, CDR2 FQNEAQ. The CDR3 bases are TGTGCCAGCAGCTTAGCGTTGCGGAACACTGAAGCTTTCTTT. Amino acid sequence: CASSLALRNTEAFF.

The chain employs TRBV10-3 and TRBJ1-2, with TRBD1 identical over 8 bases. The germline V gene encodes CDR1 ENHRY and CDR2 SYGVKD. The CDR3 extends over 13 amino acids. With V trimmed by 4 bases and J by 2 bases, 0 bases remained unmatched. The chain's CDR3 is CAISGQGNYGYTF. The DNA for the CDR3 is TGTGCCATCAGTGGACAGGGGAACTATGGCTACACCTTC.

V and J are TRBV19 and TRBJ1-5; no clear D gene. CDR1 and CDR2 (germline): LNHDA, SQIVND (reference sequence). The CDR3 length is 14 residues. The ends were cut back, 3 bases at V and 3 bases at J, with 9 bases in the middle. CDR3 loop: CASSMFTVNQPQHF. CDR3 sequence (DNA): TGTGCCAGTAGTATGTTCACAGTCAATCAGCCCCAGCATTTT.